This T cell receptor beta chain appears in the sequencing data of a study of T cell responses to AZD1222 COVID-19 vaccine. V dropped 6 bases and J dropped 5 bases, with 13 bases sitting between them. The CDR3 length is 13 residues. The germline V gene encodes CDR1 LGHNT and CDR2 FRNRAP. The method was immunoSEQ multiplex PCR; TCRdb's version includes in-frame clones alone and lacks a portion of them. This sample yields about 110,000 clones, of which about 90% are seen a single time; 15% belongs to the top ten. This receptor was identified in an adult who received the AZD1222 COVID-19 vaccine. The specimen was peripheral blood, collected 28 days after the second AZD1222 dose. The J gene is TRBJ2-5, the V gene TRBV12-5; D is possibly TRBD2 (6 bases). CDR3 in amino acids: CASGPAGGETQYF. CDR3 bases: TGTGCTAGTGGCCCCGCCGGGGGTGAGACCCAGTACTTC.